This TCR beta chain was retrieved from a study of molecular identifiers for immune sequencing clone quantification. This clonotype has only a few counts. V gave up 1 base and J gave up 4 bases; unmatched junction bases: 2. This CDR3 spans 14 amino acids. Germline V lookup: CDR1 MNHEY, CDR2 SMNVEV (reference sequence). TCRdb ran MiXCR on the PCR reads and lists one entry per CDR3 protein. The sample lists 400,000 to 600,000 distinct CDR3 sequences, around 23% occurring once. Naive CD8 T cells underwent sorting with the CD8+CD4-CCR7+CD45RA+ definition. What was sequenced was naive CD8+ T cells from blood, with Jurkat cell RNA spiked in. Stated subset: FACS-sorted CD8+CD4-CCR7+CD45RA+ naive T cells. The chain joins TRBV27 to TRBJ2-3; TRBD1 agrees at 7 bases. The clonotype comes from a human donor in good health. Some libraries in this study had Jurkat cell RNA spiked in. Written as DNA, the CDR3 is TGTGCCAGCAGTTTATTAGGGGGCGCAGATACGCAGTATTTT. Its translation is CASSLLGGADTQYF.